The 20 T cell receptor beta chains below were found in one sample sequenced in a study of T cell changes during pregnancy in multiple sclerosis (dated by TCRdb to the late 2010s). Preparation of the library involved the immunoSEQ multiplex PCR assay. Drawn from immuneACCESS, this table holds only the in-frame rearrangements with V and J called that TCRdb kept. Clones are partly lost; checked studies trace under half to an unresolved V gene and leave the rest unexplained. Within this sample are 100,000 or so clones, with less than 95% of them counted one time only. Jointly, the top ten make up around 0.76% of the sample. This specimen was peripheral blood, taken in the second trimester of pregnancy. These receptor sequences come from a female donor in good health, enrolled as a control in a pregnancy study.

This clone was counted only a few times. The CDR3 DNA sequence: TGTGCCAGCGCGAGGGCAGCCAACACTGAAGCTTTCTTT. This sequence encodes CASARAANTEAFF. The gene calls are TRBV2 and TRBJ1-1; D is uncertain. With 8 bases removed from V and 2 bases from J, the gap between germline ends came to 12 bases. The CDR3 contains 13 residues. Germline V gives CDR1 SNHLY, CDR2 FYNNEI.

V is TRBV19 and J is TRBJ2-2, with 8 bases identical to TRBD2. The CDR3 is 14 amino acids. The ends lost 5 bases at V and 5 bases at J; junction bases unmatched: 4. Per the germline V gene, CDR1 is LNHDA and CDR2 is SQIVND (reference sequence). In nucleotides, the CDR3 is TGTGCCAGTAGTTTGGGACTAGAGACCGGGGAGCTGTTTTTT. Translating gives CASSLGLETGELFF.

In this sample, this clone turned up once. The chain carries TRBV28 and TRBJ2-3, with D hard to call. CDR3 size: 15 residues. From germline, CDR1 is MDHEN and CDR2 SYDVKM. Trimming took off 3 bases at V and 0 bases at J, with 10 bases between the two ends. Here the CDR3 DNA reads TGTGCCAGCAGTTTCGGAGAGCGTAGCACAGATACGCAGTATTTT. Protein product: CASSFGERSTDTQYF.

The chain couples TRBV27 to TRBJ1-1; TRBD1 matches 11 bases. Germline values: CDR1 MNHEY, CDR2 SMNVEV (reference sequence). The J segment lost 11 bases and the V segment lost 6 bases, leaving 8 bases of the junction unmatched. The CDR3 contains 13 residues. The CDR3 reads CASRGQGVQWAFF. The CDR3 nucleotides read TGTGCCAGCAGGGGACAGGGGGTACAGTGGGCTTTCTTT.

The V gene is TRBV2, the J gene TRBJ1-3; D call uncertain. Trimming cost V 3 bases and J 6 bases, with 12 bases left between them. Germline-derived CDR1 and CDR2 are SNHLY and FYNNEI. The CDR3 totals 14 residues. The CDR3 DNA follows: TGTGCCAGCAGTGAGGTCGGAGTTGCAAACACCATATATTTT. As protein: CASSEVGVANTIYF. The full variable domain, with the rest looked up from reference TRBV2 and TRBJ1-3, is EPEVTQTPSHQVTQMGQEVILRCVPISNHLYFYWYRQILGQKVEFLVSFYNNEISEKSEIFDDQFSVERPDGSNFTLKIRSTKLEDSAMYFCASSEVGVANTIYFGEGSWLTVV.

This clone is a singleton in its sample. The genes are TRBV5-1 and TRBJ2-1; 10 bases are a match to TRBD2. Looked up from germline, CDR1 is SGHRS and CDR2 is YFSETQ. CDR3 size: 16 residues. Trimming at V came to 0 bases and at J to 3 bases, leaving 3 bases not matched to a gene. The CDR3 loop reads CASSLVASGGYNEQFF. The CDR3 nucleotides are TGCGCCAGCAGCTTGGTGGCTAGCGGGGGCTACAATGAGCAGTTCTTC.

J is TRBJ2-1 and V is TRBV9, with 12 nucleotides matching TRBD2. With 4 bases clipped from V and 7 bases from J, the junction kept 6 bases outside the gene matches. From germline, CDR1 is SGDLS and CDR2 YYNGEE. The CDR3 loop spans 15 amino acids. CDR3 in amino acids: CASSFRTSGTNEQFF. The CDR3 region has the DNA TGTGCCAGCAGCTTCCGGACTAGCGGGACAAATGAGCAGTTCTTC.

CDR3 bases: TGTGCCAGCAGTTTGGACGCCACGAGGCGGGATGGCTACACCTTC. It is translated as CASSLDATRRDGYTF. The V gene is TRBV6-5, the J gene TRBJ1-2; the D is unclear. The V gene's germline CDR1 is MNHEY and CDR2 SVGAGI. This CDR3 has 15 residues. The V and J ends lost 4 bases and 6 bases respectively, with 18 bases between them.

CDR3 amino acids: CAIKQGLNTEAFF. The CDR3, as DNA: TGTGCCATCAAACAGGGGCTGAACACTGAAGCTTTCTTT. This rearrangement joins TRBV7-2 to TRBJ1-1; 7 bases align to TRBD1. The CDR3 runs to 13 residues. Trimming cost V 10 bases and J 0 bases; bases outside gene matches: 5. Germline assignment: CDR1 SGHTA and CDR2 FQGNSA.

The V and J genes are TRBV25-1 and TRBJ2-7; 8 bases align to TRBD1. The germline V gene has CDR1 MGHDK and CDR2 SYGVNS. CDR3 length: 12 residues. V lost 6 bases and J lost 7; bases outside the gene matches: 5. In DNA, the CDR3 is TGTGCCAGCAGGACCAGGGGGCAAGAGCAGTACTTC. Translating it yields CASRTRGQEQYF.

This chain uses TRBV6-5 with TRBJ2-3, with TRBD1 identical over 9 bases. CDR1 MNHEY and CDR2 SVGAGI come from the germline V gene. The CDR3 is made up of 15 amino acids. The V and J ends lost 6 bases and 2 bases, in that order; junction bases with no gene match: 6. The CDR3 DNA follows: TGTGCCAGCAGCAGACAGGGGGGAAACACAGATACGCAGTATTTT. This translates into CASSRQGGNTDTQYF.

The rearrangement joins TRBV18 to TRBJ1-2, with a weak D call TRBD1 (6 bases). The germline gives CDR1 KGHSH, CDR2 LQKENI. V lost 6 bases and J lost 2, with 10 bases in between. This CDR3 region has 13 residues. The CDR3: CASSSGQNYGYTF. The CDR3 nucleotides read TGTGCCAGCTCGAGTGGACAGAACTATGGCTACACCTTC.

In its sample, this clone was seen a few times. CDR3 in amino acids: CATGGQMNTEAFF. The CDR3 DNA reads TGTGCCACGGGGGGGCAAATGAACACTGAAGCTTTCTTT. The chain combines TRBV14 with TRBJ1-1; perhaps TRBD1 as D (6 bases). This CDR3 spans 13 amino acids. With 10 bases removed from V and 0 bases from J, the gap between germline ends came to 12 bases. CDR1 SGHDN and CDR2 FVKESK come from the germline V gene.

The chain links TRBV18 to TRBJ2-3, with 11 bases fitting TRBD2. The CDR3 runs 16 residues. CDR1 is KGHSH and CDR2 is LQKENI in the germline V gene. With 3 bases clipped from V and 4 bases from J, the junction kept 6 bases outside the gene matches. The CDR3 DNA follows: TGTGCCAGCTCACCCCAACTAGCGGGAGCCCCAGATACGCAGTATTTT. It translates to CASSPQLAGAPDTQYF.

V and J are TRBV18 and TRBJ1-5; D is perhaps TRBD1 (5 bases). The ends were cut back, 6 bases at V and 1 base at J, with 19 bases in the middle. This CDR3 contains 17 residues. Germline CDR1 reads KGHSH; CDR2 reads LQKENI. The CDR3, as DNA: TGTGCCAGCTCCCCCGCAGGAGGGGAGGAAAGCAATCAGCCCCAGCATTTT. It codes for CASSPAGGEESNQPQHF.

In this sample, this clone turned up once. The chain links TRBV5-4 to TRBJ2-3; 10 bases fit TRBD2. The germline V gene has CDR1 SGHNT and CDR2 YYREEE (reference sequence). CDR3 length: 16 amino acids. V shed 4 bases and J 3 bases; nucleotides not matched to a gene: 8. CDR3 sequence (DNA): TGTGCCAGCAGCGCCTTAGCGGGGGGCCGGACAGATACGCAGTATTTT. Its translation: CASSALAGGRTDTQYF. The variable domain in full, with the rest retrieved from reference TRBV5-4 and TRBJ2-3, is ETGVTQSPTHLIKTRGQQVTLRCSSQSGHNTVSWYQQALGQGPQFIFQYYREEENGRGNFPPRFSGLQFPNYSSELNVNALELDDSALYLCASSALAGGRTDTQYFGPGTRLTVL.

V and J are TRBV19 and TRBJ2-7, with D perhaps TRBD2 (5 bases). The germline V and J ends were trimmed by 4 bases and 3 bases, with 13 bases remaining between them. The CDR3 spans 14 residues. CDR1 and CDR2 (germline): LNHDA, SQIVND (reference sequence). The CDR3 coding sequence is TGTGCCAGTAGTAGCAGCGGACGAAACTACGAGCAGTACTTC. It yields the protein CASSSSGRNYEQYF.

The rearrangement joins TRBV11-2 to TRBJ1-6, with TRBD1 as a possible D gene (5 bases). Trimming took 6 bases from V and 5 from J, leaving 20 bases between them. Germline CDR1 and CDR2: SGHAT and FQNNGV. This CDR3 has 17 residues. CDR3 in amino acids: CASSFQVGHLDNSPLHF. Here the CDR3 DNA reads TGTGCCAGCAGTTTTCAAGTTGGACATCTTGATAATTCACCCCTCCACTTT. Using reference TRBV11-2 and TRBJ1-6 for the parts outside the CDR3, the full variable domain is EAGVAQSPRYKIIEKRQSVAFWCNPISGHATLYWYQQILGQGPKLLIQFQNNGVVDDSQLPKDRFSAERLKGVDSTLKIQPAKLEDSAVYLCASSFQVGHLDNSPLHFGNGTRLTVT.

The CDR3 nucleotides read TGTGCCAGCAGCCAGCTGACCAGGGATTTCTACGAGCAGTACTTC. Protein product: CASSQLTRDFYEQYF. V is TRBV4-2 and J is TRBJ2-7; D is perhaps TRBD1 (5 bases). The V and J ends lost 3 bases and 3 bases respectively, with 15 bases between them. The germline V gene has CDR1 LGHNA and CDR2 YNFKEQ. This CDR3 contains 15 residues.

The V and J genes are TRBV7-2 and TRBJ1-5; no clear D gene. Deletions cut 0 bases from V and 3 bases from J, with 12 bases between. This CDR3 comprises 16 residues. Germline V gene sequence: CDR1 SGHTA, CDR2 FQGNSA. The CDR3 sequence is CASSLAVGGLNQPQHF. In nucleotides, the CDR3 is TGTGCCAGCAGCTTAGCGGTCGGCGGGCTCAATCAGCCCCAGCATTTT.